This entry describes one TCR beta chain. What it binds is unknown. This CDR3 region has 16 residues. V was cut by 5 bases and J by 0 bases, with 11 bases left in between. Germline CDR1 reads SEHNR; CDR2 reads FQNEAQ (reference sequence). This record belongs to a study of OX40 agonist ivuxolimab in advanced cancers. Study as a whole: Melanoma, hepatocellular carcinoma, head and neck or renal cell cancer occurred in dose-escalation patients. Patients were under 90% male with ages about 20 to 79, mean 60. Study-level results: Antigen specificity of clonally expanded peripheral T cells was not established.

Some clones are missing from TCRdb's copy, which holds only in-frame ones; the method was immunoSEQ multiplex PCR. This table has 65,000 to 80,000 clones, about 90% appearing once. The sequences come from CD4+ or CD8+ T cells sorted from blood, collected in a trial of the OX40 agonist ivuxolimab. This rearrangement joins TRBV7-9 to TRBJ2-6; D is uncertain. The sequence was obtained from an adult with an advanced solid tumor such as melanoma, head and neck, liver or kidney cancer. As DNA, the CDR3 is TGTGCCAGCAGCCGCGACGTACTCTCTGGGGCCAACGTCCTGACTTTC. Translated: CASSRDVLSGANVLTF.